A selection of T cell receptor beta chains follows, all from one sample in a study of CD8+ T cells in alopecia areata. Using immunoSEQ multiplex PCR, the repertoire was profiled, and TCRdb retains in-frame clones only, with some absent. The repertoire holds over 95,000 clones, under 70% seen once, with roughly 16% in the top ten. Specimen: CD8+ T cells sorted from blood, collected at week 4, from a patient treated with tofacitinib. The receptors derive from a human donor with alopecia areata. CDR3s include the opening cysteine and the closing phenylalanine or tryptophan.

j_call: TRBJ2-7; v_call: TRBV5-1; cdr3_aa: CASSLARNSYEQYF
j_call: TRBJ1-1; v_call: TRBV29-1; cdr3_aa: CSEGAEAFF
j_call: TRBJ2-7; v_call: TRBV19; cdr3_aa: CASSIRDRGPYEQYF
j_call: TRBJ2-7; v_call: TRBV5-6; cdr3_aa: CASSLVPRDEQYF
j_call: TRBJ2-1; v_call: TRBV29-1; cdr3_aa: CSVEVWRTSGLNEQFF
j_call: TRBJ2-2; v_call: TRBV4-2; cdr3_aa: CASSQFWNSGDTGELFF
j_call: TRBJ2-5; v_call: TRBV4-3; cdr3_aa: CASSQDRTGYETQYF
j_call: TRBJ2-3; v_call: TRBV7-2; cdr3_aa: CASSLGDSSGSTNTQYF
j_call: TRBJ1-2; v_call: TRBV7-9; cdr3_aa: CASSWTGRYTF
j_call: TRBJ1-5; v_call: TRBV6-6; cdr3_aa: CASRQTANSNQPQHF
j_call: TRBJ2-7; v_call: TRBV29-1; cdr3_aa: CSVEHAGRGRNEQYF
j_call: TRBJ2-5; v_call: TRBV29-1; cdr3_aa: CSVEGGIQETQYF
j_call: TRBJ2-7; v_call: TRBV5-1; cdr3_aa: CASSDGLAPVHEQYF
j_call: TRBJ2-1; v_call: TRBV4-3; cdr3_aa: CASSQGVRGSSYNEQFF
j_call: TRBJ2-7; v_call: TRBV4-1; cdr3_aa: CASSQEVRGGSYEQYF
j_call: TRBJ2-7; v_call: TRBV29-1; cdr3_aa: CSVTPGGTLTEQYF
j_call: TRBJ1-2; v_call: TRBV5-4; cdr3_aa: CASTRGGWNYGYTF
j_call: TRBJ2-5; v_call: TRBV4-1; cdr3_aa: CASSLLSSPHFQETQYF
j_call: TRBJ2-1; v_call: TRBV15; cdr3_aa: CATSSRGLPDNEQFF
j_call: TRBJ2-2; v_call: TRBV5-1; cdr3_aa: CASRRPDREDTGELFF
j_call: TRBJ2-1; v_call: TRBV4-1; cdr3_aa: CASSQSPSGVYNEQFF
j_call: TRBJ2-5; v_call: TRBV29-1; cdr3_aa: CSVPSGSGTQYF
j_call: TRBJ2-5; v_call: TRBV5-1; cdr3_aa: CASSPEQGRPETQYF
j_call: TRBJ2-4; v_call: TRBV7-3; cdr3_aa: CASSSGQGLAKNIQYF
j_call: TRBJ2-7; v_call: TRBV6-6; cdr3_aa: CASSYSSSGGHEQYF
j_call: TRBJ2-1; v_call: TRBV29-1; cdr3_aa: CSVVDNEQFF
j_call: TRBJ2-7; v_call: TRBV25-1; cdr3_aa: CASSGGAGDEQYF
j_call: TRBJ2-1; v_call: TRBV28; cdr3_aa: CASSLGTSGYNEQFF
j_call: TRBJ2-7; v_call: TRBV27; cdr3_aa: CASSYRQVKRLAGFYEQYF
j_call: TRBJ2-5; v_call: TRBV5-4; cdr3_aa: CASSRQQETQYF
j_call: TRBJ2-5; v_call: TRBV9; cdr3_aa: CASSEWGGETQYF
j_call: TRBJ1-2; v_call: TRBV5-4; cdr3_aa: CASSGTGGAFNYGYTF
j_call: TRBJ2-7; v_call: TRBV27; cdr3_aa: CASRLGALGTSYEQYF
j_call: TRBJ2-4; v_call: TRBV10-3; cdr3_aa: CAISESIQVVKNIQYF
j_call: TRBJ1-2; v_call: TRBV19; cdr3_aa: CASSISSDYYGYTF